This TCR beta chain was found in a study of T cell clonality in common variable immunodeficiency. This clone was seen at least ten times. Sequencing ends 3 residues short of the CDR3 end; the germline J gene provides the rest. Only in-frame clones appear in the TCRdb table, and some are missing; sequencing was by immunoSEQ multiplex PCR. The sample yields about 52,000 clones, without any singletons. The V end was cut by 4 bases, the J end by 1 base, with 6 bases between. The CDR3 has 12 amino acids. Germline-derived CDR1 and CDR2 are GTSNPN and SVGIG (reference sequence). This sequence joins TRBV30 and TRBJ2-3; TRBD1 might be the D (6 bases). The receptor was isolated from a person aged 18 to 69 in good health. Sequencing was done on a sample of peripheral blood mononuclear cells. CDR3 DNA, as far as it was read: TGTGCCTGGAACAGGGGCACAGATACG. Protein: CAWNRGTDT. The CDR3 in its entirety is CAWNRGTDTQYF.